This note documents a single TCR beta chain sequence. This specimen comes from a study of T cell changes during pregnancy in multiple sclerosis. Clones were sequenced by immunoSEQ multiplex PCR, and TCRdb holds only the in-frame ones, with some missing. Among tens of thousands of clones listed, more than 90% were seen once. The CDR3 sequence is 14 residues long. V lost 1 base to trimming and J lost 4 bases, with 11 bases between them. The germline V gene has CDR1 LNHNV and CDR2 YYDKDF (reference sequence). The source is a female donor with multiple sclerosis, enrolled in a pregnancy study. The sequencing used CD4+ T cells from peripheral blood mononuclear cells, collected in the first trimester of pregnancy. The genes are TRBV15 and TRBJ2-7, with D perhaps TRBD2 (5 bases). The CDR3 DNA reads as TGTGCCACCAGCAGAGGAGGGCCGACTTACGAGCAGTACTTC. It is translated as CATSRGGPTYEQYF. The entire variable domain, with the rest obtained from reference TRBV15 and TRBJ2-7, is as follows: DAMVIQNPRYQVTQFGKPVTLSCSQTLNHNVMYWYQQKSSQAPKLLFHYYDKDFNNEADTPDNFQSRRPNTSFCFLDIRSPGLGDTAMYLCATSRGGPTYEQYFGPGTRLTVT.